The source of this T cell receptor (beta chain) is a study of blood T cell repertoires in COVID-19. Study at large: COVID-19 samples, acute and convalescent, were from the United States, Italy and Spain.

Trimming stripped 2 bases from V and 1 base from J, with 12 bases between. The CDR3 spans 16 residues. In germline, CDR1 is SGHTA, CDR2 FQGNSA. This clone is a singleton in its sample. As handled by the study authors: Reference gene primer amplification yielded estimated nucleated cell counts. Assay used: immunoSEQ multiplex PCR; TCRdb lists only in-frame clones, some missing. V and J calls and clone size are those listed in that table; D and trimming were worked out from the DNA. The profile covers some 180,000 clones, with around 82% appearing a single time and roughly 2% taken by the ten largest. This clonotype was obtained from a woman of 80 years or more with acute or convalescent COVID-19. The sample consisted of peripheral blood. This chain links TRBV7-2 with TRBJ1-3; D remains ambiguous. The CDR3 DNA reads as TGTGCCAGCAGCTTAACCCCGGGAGATTCTGGAAACACCATATATTTT. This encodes CASSLTPGDSGNTIYF.